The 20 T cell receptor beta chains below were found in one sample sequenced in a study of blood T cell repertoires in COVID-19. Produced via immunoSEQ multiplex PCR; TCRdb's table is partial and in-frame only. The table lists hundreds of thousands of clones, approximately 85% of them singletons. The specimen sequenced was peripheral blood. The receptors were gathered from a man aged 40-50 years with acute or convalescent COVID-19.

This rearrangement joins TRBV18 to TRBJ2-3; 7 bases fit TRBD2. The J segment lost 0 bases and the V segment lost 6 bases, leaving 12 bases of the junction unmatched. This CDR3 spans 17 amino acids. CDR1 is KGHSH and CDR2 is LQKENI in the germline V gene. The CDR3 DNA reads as TGTGCCAGCTCGCGGGAGCCTACCTTGCTTAGCACAGATACGCAGTATTTT. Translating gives CASSREPTLLSTDTQYF.

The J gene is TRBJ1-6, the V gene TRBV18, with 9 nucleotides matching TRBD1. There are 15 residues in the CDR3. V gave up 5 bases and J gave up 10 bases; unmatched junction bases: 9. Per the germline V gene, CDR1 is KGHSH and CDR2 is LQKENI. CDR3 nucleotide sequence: TGTGCCAGCTCATCGTACAGGGGGCAGGAATCACCCCTCCACTTT. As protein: CASSSYRGQESPLHF.

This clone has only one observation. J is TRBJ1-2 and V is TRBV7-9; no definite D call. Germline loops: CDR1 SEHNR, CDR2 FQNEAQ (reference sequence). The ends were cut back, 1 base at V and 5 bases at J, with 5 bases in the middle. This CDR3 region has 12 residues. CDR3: CASSLVPYGYTF. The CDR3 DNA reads TGTGCCAGCAGCTTAGTCCCTTATGGCTACACCTTC.

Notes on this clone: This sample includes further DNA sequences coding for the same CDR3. The CDR3 nucleotides are TGTGCCAGCTCACCATCCCCGACAGATACGCAGTATTTT. It is translated as CASSPSPTDTQYF. V is TRBV18 and J is TRBJ2-3; D remains unclear. Per the germline V gene, CDR1 is KGHSH and CDR2 is LQKENI. V dropped 2 bases and J dropped 3 bases, with 6 bases sitting between them. The CDR3 runs to 13 residues.

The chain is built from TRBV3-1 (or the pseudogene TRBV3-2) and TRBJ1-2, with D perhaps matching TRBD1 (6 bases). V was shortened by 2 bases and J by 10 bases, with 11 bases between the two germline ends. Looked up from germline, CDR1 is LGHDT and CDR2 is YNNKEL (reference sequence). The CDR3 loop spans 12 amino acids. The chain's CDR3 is CASSQYQGTYTF. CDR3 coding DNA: TGTGCCAGCAGCCAATATCAGGGGACCTACACCTTC.

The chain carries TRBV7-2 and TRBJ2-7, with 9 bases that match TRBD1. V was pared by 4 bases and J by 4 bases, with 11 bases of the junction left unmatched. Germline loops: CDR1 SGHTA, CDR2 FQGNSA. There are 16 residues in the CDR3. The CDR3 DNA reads TGTGCCAGCAGCTACGCACAGGGGGCGAGAACTTACGAGCAGTACTTC. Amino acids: CASSYAQGARTYEQYF.

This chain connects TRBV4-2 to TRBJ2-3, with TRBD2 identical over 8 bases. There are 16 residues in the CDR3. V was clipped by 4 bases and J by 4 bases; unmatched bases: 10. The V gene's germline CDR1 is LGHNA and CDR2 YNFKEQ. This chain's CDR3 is CASSREPRGGPDTQYF. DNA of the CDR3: TGTGCCAGCAGCCGCGAGCCCCGGGGGGGTCCAGATACGCAGTATTTT.

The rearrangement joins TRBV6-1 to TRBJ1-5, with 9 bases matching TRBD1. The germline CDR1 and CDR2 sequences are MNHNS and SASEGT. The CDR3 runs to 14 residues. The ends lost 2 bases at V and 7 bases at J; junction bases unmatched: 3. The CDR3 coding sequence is TGTGCCAGCAGTGAAAACAGGGGGCAGCAGCCCCAGCATTTT. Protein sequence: CASSENRGQQPQHF.

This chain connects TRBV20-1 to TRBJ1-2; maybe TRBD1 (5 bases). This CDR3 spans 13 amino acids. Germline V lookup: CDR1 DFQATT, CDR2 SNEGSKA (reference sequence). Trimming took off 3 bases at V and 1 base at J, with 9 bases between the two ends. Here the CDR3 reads CSASQGNNYGYTF. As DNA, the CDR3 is TGCAGTGCTAGTCAGGGTAATAACTATGGCTACACCTTC.

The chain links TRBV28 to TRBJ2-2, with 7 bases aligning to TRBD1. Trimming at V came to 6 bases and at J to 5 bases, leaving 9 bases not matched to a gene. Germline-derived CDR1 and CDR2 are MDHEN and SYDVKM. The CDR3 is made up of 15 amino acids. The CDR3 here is CASSSGQDDTGELFF. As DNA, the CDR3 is TGTGCCAGCAGCTCTGGACAGGACGATACCGGGGAGCTGTTTTTT.

The CDR3 is CASSGRLAGVKDTQYF. The DNA of the CDR3 is TGTGCCAGCAGTGGGAGACTAGCGGGGGTAAAAGATACGCAGTATTTT. V is TRBV2 and J is TRBJ2-3, with 12 bases that match TRBD2. The CDR3 is made up of 16 amino acids. Germline assignment: CDR1 SNHLY and CDR2 FYNNEI. Trimming took 4 bases from V and 5 from J; bases not matched to a gene: 7.

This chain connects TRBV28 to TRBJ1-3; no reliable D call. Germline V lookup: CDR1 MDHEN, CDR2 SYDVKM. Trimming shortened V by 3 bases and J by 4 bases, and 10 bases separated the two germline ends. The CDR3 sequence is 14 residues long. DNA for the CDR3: TGTGCCAGCAGTTTGCAGGTTACCGGAAACACCATATATTTT. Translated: CASSLQVTGNTIYF.

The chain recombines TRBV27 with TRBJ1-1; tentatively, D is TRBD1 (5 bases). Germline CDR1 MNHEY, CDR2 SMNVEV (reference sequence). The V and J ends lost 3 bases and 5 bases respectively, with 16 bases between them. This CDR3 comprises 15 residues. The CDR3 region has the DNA TGTGCCAGCAGTTTGGTGGGGCGAAGTGGAACTGAAGCTTTCTTT. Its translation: CASSLVGRSGTEAFF.

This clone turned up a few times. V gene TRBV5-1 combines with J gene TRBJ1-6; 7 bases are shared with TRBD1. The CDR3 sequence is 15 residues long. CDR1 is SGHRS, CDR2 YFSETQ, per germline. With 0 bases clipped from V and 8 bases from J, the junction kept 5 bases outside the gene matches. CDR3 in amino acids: CASSLVPGQYSPLHF. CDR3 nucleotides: TGCGCCAGCAGCTTGGTACCGGGACAGTATTCACCCCTCCACTTT.

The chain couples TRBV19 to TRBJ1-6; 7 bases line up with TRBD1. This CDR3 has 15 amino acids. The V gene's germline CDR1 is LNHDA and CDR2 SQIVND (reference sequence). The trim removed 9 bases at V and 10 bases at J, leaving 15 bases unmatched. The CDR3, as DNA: TGTGCCAGCTCGTCCCCGACAGGGTGGAACTCACCCCTCCACTTT. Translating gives CASSSPTGWNSPLHF.

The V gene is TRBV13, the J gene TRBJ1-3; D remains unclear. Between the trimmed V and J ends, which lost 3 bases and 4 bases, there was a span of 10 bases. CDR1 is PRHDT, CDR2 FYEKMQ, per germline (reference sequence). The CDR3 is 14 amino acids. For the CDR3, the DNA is TGTGCCAGCAGCTTGAGAGGGAAAGGAAACACCATATATTTT. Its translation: CASSLRGKGNTIYF.

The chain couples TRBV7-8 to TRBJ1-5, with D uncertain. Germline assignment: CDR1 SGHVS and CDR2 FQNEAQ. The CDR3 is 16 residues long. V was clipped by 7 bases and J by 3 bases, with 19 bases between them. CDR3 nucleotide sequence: TGTGCCAGCACCATATCAGACACAACGCTCAATCAGCCCCAGCATTTT. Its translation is CASTISDTTLNQPQHF.

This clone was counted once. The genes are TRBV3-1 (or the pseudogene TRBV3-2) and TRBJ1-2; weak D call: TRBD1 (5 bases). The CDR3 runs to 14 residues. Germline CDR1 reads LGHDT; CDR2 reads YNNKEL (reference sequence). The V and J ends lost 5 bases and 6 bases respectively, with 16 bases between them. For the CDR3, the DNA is TGTGCCAGCAGCGCTGCAGGGTCTGGTGATGGCTACACCTTC. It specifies CASSAAGSGDGYTF.

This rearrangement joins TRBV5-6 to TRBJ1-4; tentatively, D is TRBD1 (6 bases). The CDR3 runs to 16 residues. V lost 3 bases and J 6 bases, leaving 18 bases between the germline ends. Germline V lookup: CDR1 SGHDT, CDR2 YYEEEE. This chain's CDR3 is CASSSDHTGGYEKLFF. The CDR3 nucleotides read TGTGCCAGCAGCTCTGATCACACTGGGGGCTATGAAAAACTGTTTTTT.

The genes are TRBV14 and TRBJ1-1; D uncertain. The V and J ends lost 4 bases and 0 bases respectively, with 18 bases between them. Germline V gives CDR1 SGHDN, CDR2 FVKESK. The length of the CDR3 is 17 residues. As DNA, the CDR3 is TGTGCCAGCAGCCCTACAGAGTTTTCGTTCATGAACACTGAAGCTTTCTTT. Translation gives CASSPTEFSFMNTEAFF.